What follows describes a single T cell receptor beta chain. Germline CDR1 MRHNA, CDR2 SNTAGT. Trimming left V 4 bases short and J 5 bases short, with 11 bases between. The length of the CDR3 is 13 residues. The source of the sample is a study of blood T cell repertoires in COVID-19. Study overall: T cells, B-cell-depleted T cells, or PBMCs provided the cDNA or gDNA that served as material.

The repertoire was sequenced with immunoSEQ multiplex PCR; TCRdb's copy has only in-frame clones and lacks some. The table records 350,000 to 550,000 clones, nearly 90% of them present only once. The sequence was collected from a woman aged 18-30 years with acute COVID-19. Input material: PBMCs or T cells enriched from blood (not recorded which). V usage is TRBV6-4 and J usage is TRBJ2-5, with D possibly matching TRBD2 (5 bases). CDR3 residues: CASSGERGETQYF. The CDR3 nucleotides read TGTGCCAGCAGTGGGGAGAGAGGGGAGACCCAGTACTTC.